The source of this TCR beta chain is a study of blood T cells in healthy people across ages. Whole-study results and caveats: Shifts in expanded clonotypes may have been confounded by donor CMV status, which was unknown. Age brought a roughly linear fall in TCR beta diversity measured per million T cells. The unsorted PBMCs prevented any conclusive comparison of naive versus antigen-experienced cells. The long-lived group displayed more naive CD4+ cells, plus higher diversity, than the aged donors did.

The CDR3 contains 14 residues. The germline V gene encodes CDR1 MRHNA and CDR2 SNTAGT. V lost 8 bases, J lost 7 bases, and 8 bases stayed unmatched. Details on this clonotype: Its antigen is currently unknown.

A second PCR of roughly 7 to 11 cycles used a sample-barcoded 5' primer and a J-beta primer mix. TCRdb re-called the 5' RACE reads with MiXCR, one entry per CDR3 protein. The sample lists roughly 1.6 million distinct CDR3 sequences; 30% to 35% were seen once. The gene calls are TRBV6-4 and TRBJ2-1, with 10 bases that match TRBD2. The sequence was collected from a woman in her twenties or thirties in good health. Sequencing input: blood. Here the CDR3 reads CASRRAAGGNEQFF. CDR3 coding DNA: TGTGCCAGCCGCCGGGCAGCGGGAGGGAATGAGCAGTTCTTC.